Sequencing of this T cell receptor beta chain was carried out in a study of early T cells in non-severe SARS-CoV-2 infection. Study as a whole: Chains were not paired, and sequencing was done on bulk RNA from unsorted whole blood. Study observations and caveats: Comparison of clonotypes with VDJdb favored anti-spike CD8 responses while missing private and CD4 specificities.

Note on this clonotype: Its specificity is unknown. A read error may explain this, as a much larger clone is one base away.

TCRdb ran MiXCR on the 5' RACE reads and lists one entry per CDR3 protein. The sample includes some 57,000 distinct CDR3 sequences, roughly 12% of them seen just once. The germline gives CDR1 MNHEY, CDR2 SVGAGI. This CDR3 spans 13 amino acids. V lost 2 bases to trimming and J lost 1 base, with 5 bases between them. This chain connects TRBV6-5 to TRBJ1-1; D is unclear. The sample taken for sequencing was whole blood. This clonotype was sampled from an adult who was a healthcare worker with PCR-confirmed SARS-CoV-2 infection or an uninfected control (not recorded which). CDR3 amino acids: CASSYMENTEAFF. DNA of the CDR3: TGTGCCAGCAGTTACATGGAGAACACTGAAGCTTTCTTT.